Shown below are 15 T cell receptor beta chains from a single sample sequenced in a study of T cells in women clearing cervical HPV infection. Sequencing used immunoSEQ multiplex PCR; TCRdb keeps in-frame clones, though not all of them. The sample spans some 30,000 clones; the ten largest clones claim 7.8%. Sequenced: blood buffy coat. The source of these receptors is a woman between 18 and 70 years old with a cervical HPV16 infection that either progressed to CIN3+ or cleared (not recorded which).

In the case of this clone: From the germline J gene comes the end of the CDR3, since the read stops 3 residues before it. The chain couples TRBV2 to TRBJ2-5; 9 bases line up with TRBD2. Trimming removed 6 bases from V and 1 base from J; junction bases left unmatched: 6. CDR3 size: 15 residues. Germline V lookup: CDR1 SNHLY, CDR2 FYNNEI. The CDR3 DNA, read in part, is TGTGCCAGCAGGCCCCGACTAGCGGTCCAAGAGACC. Translation: CASRPRLAVQET. In full, the CDR3 is CASRPRLAVQETQYF.

To note about this clone: The read halts 3 residues ahead of the CDR3 end, with the missing end drawn from the germline J gene. This chain links TRBV7-6 with TRBJ2-3, with D possibly being TRBD1 (6 bases). The germline V gene encodes CDR1 SGHVS and CDR2 FNYEAQ. V shed 5 bases and J shed 4 bases, with 13 bases lying between them. This CDR3 region has 14 residues. The CDR3 DNA, read in part, is TGTGCCAGCAGCCCAGAGGGGGAGCCAGATACG. This translates into CASSPEGEPDT. The full CDR3 sequence reads CASSPEGEPDTQYF.

CDR3 region: CASSSIDRGREETQYF. CDR3 bases read: TGCGCCAGCAGCTCTATTGACAGGGGGCGCGAGGAGACC. This chain connects TRBV5-1 to TRBJ2-5, with 10 nucleotides matching TRBD1. The read falls 3 residues short of the CDR3 end, and the missing part is taken from the germline J gene. CDR3 length equals 16 residues. V dropped 3 bases and J dropped 5; count of bases not matched to a gene: 10. Germline-derived CDR1 and CDR2 are SGHRS and YFSETQ.

A word on this clone: With the read ending 3 residues before the CDR3 end, the germline J gene is used to fill in that end. The gene calls are TRBV19 and TRBJ2-5; TRBD2 matches 12 bases. The ends lost 4 bases at V and 4 bases at J; junction bases unmatched: 1. Germline assignment: CDR1 LNHDA and CDR2 SQIVND (reference sequence). The CDR3 is 14 residues long. Partial CDR3 DNA: TGTGCCAGTAGTAAGGGACTAGCGGGAGAGACC. Its translation: CASSKGLAGET. The complete CDR3 sequence is CASSKGLAGETQYF.

Regarding this clone: The CDR3 goes on 3 residues after the read ends, and that part is filled in from the germline J gene. This chain connects TRBV5-1 to TRBJ2-5, with D possibly being TRBD2 (6 bases). This CDR3 spans 15 amino acids. Germline values: CDR1 SGHRS, CDR2 YFSETQ. CDR3 sequence reads: CASRRDDSSGGTQYF. The covered CDR3 bases are TGCGCCAGCAGGCGGGACGACAGTTCCGGGGGAACC. The whole variable domain, filled in from reference TRBV5-1 and TRBJ2-5, reads KAGVTQTPRYLIKTRGQQVTLSCSPISGHRSVSWYQQTPGQGLQFLFEYFSETQRNKGNFPGRFSGRQFSNSRSEMNVSTLELGDSALYLCASRRDDSSGGTQYFGPGTRLLVL.

Comments on this clone: The missing CDR3 end, 3 residues past where the read stops, is filled in from the germline J gene. The chain joins TRBV5-6 to TRBJ1-2; the D gene is possibly TRBD1 (5 bases). CDR3 length equals 13 residues. V was cut by 4 bases and J by 6 bases, with 13 bases left in between. Looked up from germline, CDR1 is SGHDT and CDR2 is YYEEEE. CDR3 DNA, as far as it was read: TGTGCCAGCAGCCCAGGGATATCCCATGGC. Translation: CASSPGISHG. The entire CDR3 reads CASSPGISHGYTF.

A word on this clone: The read halts 3 residues ahead of the CDR3 end, with the missing end drawn from the germline J gene. The rearrangement uses TRBV5-6 and TRBJ1-3, with D maybe TRBD1 (6 bases). Deletions cut 4 bases from V and 4 bases from J, with 12 bases between. Germline assignment: CDR1 SGHDT and CDR2 YYEEEE. The CDR3 sequence is 14 residues long. CDR3 amino acids: CASSDGQMGNTIYF. The CDR3 DNA, read in part, is TGTGCCAGCAGCGACGGACAGATGGGAAACACC.

Notes on this clone: The CDR3 end is not reached by the read, which stops 3 residues before it; the germline J gene fills it in. V is TRBV30 and J is TRBJ1-1; no clear D gene. Trimming shortened V by 2 bases and J by 1 base, and 8 bases separated the two germline ends. The CDR3 is made up of 13 amino acids. Germline V CDR1 and CDR2: GTSNPN, SVGIG (reference sequence). The sequenced part of the CDR3 DNA is TGTGCCTGGAGTTTTCGGGGGAACACTGAA. As protein: CAWSFRGNTE. The entire CDR3 protein is CAWSFRGNTEAFF.

Of note for this clone: From the germline J gene comes the end of the CDR3, since the read stops 3 residues before it. The chain uses TRBV5-1 and TRBJ2-5; unclear D gene. Germline V gene sequence: CDR1 SGHRS, CDR2 YFSETQ. The CDR3 runs to 15 residues. The germline V and J ends were trimmed by 6 bases and 5 bases, with 20 bases remaining between them. The sequenced CDR3 bases are TGCGCCAGCATCACATCTCCCGCCTCGTCGGAGACC. Protein: CASITSPASSET. The complete CDR3 protein is CASITSPASSETQYF.

On this clone itself: Sequencing ends 3 residues short of the CDR3 end; the germline J gene provides the rest. The chain recombines TRBV7-9 with TRBJ2-7; D is possibly TRBD1 (5 bases). Germline loops: CDR1 SEHNR, CDR2 FQNEAQ (reference sequence). CDR3 length: 15 amino acids. The V end lost 5 bases, the J end lost 0 bases, and 14 bases lay between the germline ends. The CDR3 spells CASSHPVDSSYEQYF. Partial CDR3 DNA: TGTGCCAGCAGCCACCCTGTAGACAGCTCCTACGAG.

About this clone: The read ends 3 residues shy of where the CDR3 ends; the end is completed using the germline J gene. The chain joins TRBV2 to TRBJ1-1; D gene ambiguous. The germline V gene encodes CDR1 SNHLY and CDR2 FYNNEI. V was clipped by 7 bases and J by 0 bases, with 9 bases between them. This CDR3 is built from 13 residues. The CDR3: CASTAEVNTEAFF. Partial CDR3 DNA: TGTGCCAGCACCGCAGAAGTGAACACTGAA.

Of note for this clone: Sequencing ends 3 residues short of the CDR3 end; the germline J gene provides the rest. The chain links TRBV20-1 to TRBJ1-6, with D tentatively TRBD1 (5 bases). Germline V CDR1 and CDR2: DFQATT, SNEGSKA (reference sequence). Trimming removed 6 bases at V and 6 bases at J, with 12 bases between. The CDR3 totals 13 residues. Here the CDR3 reads CSAEGSPNSPLHF. CDR3 DNA, as far as it was read: TGCAGTGCCGAGGGGTCACCTAATTCACCC.

With respect to this clone: The CDR3 goes on 3 residues after the read ends, and that part is filled in from the germline J gene. This chain connects TRBV5-1 to TRBJ1-4, with D possibly matching TRBD1 (5 bases). Trimming shortened V by 7 bases and J by 6 bases, and 13 bases separated the two germline ends. Germline V lookup: CDR1 SGHRS, CDR2 YFSETQ. The CDR3 extends over 13 amino acids. The chain's CDR3 is CASSQGDDEKLFF. The sequenced CDR3 bases are TGCGCCAGCTCCCAAGGGGATGATGAAAAA.

Points on this clone: The CDR3 end lies 3 residues beyond the end of the read and is filled in from the germline J gene. The chain combines TRBV5-1 with TRBJ2-3; TRBD2 matches at 13 bases. There are 16 residues in the CDR3. V shed 2 bases, J shed 5 bases, and the junction held 5 bases outside the gene matches. Germline values: CDR1 SGHRS, CDR2 YFSETQ. The CDR3 region is CASSFTSGGALDTQYF. Partial CDR3 DNA: TGCGCCAGCAGCTTTACTAGCGGGGGGGCTTTAGATACG.

About this clone: The CDR3 end lies 3 residues beyond the end of the read and is filled in from the germline J gene. The chain links TRBV28 to TRBJ2-3; perhaps TRBD2 as D (5 bases). The V end was cut by 4 bases, the J end by 3 bases, with 11 bases between. CDR3 length: 14 residues. CDR1 MDHEN and CDR2 SYDVKM come from the germline V gene. The CDR3 loop is CASSSSGKTDTQYF. The covered CDR3 bases are TGTGCCAGCAGTTCCTCGGGGAAAACAGATACG. Looking up the rest from reference TRBV28 and TRBJ2-3 gives the full variable domain: DVKVTQSSRYLVKRTGEKVFLECVQDMDHENMFWYRQDPGLGLRLIYFSYDVKMKEKGDIPEGYSVSREKKERFSLILESASTNQTSMYLCASSSSGKTDTQYFGPGTRLTVL.